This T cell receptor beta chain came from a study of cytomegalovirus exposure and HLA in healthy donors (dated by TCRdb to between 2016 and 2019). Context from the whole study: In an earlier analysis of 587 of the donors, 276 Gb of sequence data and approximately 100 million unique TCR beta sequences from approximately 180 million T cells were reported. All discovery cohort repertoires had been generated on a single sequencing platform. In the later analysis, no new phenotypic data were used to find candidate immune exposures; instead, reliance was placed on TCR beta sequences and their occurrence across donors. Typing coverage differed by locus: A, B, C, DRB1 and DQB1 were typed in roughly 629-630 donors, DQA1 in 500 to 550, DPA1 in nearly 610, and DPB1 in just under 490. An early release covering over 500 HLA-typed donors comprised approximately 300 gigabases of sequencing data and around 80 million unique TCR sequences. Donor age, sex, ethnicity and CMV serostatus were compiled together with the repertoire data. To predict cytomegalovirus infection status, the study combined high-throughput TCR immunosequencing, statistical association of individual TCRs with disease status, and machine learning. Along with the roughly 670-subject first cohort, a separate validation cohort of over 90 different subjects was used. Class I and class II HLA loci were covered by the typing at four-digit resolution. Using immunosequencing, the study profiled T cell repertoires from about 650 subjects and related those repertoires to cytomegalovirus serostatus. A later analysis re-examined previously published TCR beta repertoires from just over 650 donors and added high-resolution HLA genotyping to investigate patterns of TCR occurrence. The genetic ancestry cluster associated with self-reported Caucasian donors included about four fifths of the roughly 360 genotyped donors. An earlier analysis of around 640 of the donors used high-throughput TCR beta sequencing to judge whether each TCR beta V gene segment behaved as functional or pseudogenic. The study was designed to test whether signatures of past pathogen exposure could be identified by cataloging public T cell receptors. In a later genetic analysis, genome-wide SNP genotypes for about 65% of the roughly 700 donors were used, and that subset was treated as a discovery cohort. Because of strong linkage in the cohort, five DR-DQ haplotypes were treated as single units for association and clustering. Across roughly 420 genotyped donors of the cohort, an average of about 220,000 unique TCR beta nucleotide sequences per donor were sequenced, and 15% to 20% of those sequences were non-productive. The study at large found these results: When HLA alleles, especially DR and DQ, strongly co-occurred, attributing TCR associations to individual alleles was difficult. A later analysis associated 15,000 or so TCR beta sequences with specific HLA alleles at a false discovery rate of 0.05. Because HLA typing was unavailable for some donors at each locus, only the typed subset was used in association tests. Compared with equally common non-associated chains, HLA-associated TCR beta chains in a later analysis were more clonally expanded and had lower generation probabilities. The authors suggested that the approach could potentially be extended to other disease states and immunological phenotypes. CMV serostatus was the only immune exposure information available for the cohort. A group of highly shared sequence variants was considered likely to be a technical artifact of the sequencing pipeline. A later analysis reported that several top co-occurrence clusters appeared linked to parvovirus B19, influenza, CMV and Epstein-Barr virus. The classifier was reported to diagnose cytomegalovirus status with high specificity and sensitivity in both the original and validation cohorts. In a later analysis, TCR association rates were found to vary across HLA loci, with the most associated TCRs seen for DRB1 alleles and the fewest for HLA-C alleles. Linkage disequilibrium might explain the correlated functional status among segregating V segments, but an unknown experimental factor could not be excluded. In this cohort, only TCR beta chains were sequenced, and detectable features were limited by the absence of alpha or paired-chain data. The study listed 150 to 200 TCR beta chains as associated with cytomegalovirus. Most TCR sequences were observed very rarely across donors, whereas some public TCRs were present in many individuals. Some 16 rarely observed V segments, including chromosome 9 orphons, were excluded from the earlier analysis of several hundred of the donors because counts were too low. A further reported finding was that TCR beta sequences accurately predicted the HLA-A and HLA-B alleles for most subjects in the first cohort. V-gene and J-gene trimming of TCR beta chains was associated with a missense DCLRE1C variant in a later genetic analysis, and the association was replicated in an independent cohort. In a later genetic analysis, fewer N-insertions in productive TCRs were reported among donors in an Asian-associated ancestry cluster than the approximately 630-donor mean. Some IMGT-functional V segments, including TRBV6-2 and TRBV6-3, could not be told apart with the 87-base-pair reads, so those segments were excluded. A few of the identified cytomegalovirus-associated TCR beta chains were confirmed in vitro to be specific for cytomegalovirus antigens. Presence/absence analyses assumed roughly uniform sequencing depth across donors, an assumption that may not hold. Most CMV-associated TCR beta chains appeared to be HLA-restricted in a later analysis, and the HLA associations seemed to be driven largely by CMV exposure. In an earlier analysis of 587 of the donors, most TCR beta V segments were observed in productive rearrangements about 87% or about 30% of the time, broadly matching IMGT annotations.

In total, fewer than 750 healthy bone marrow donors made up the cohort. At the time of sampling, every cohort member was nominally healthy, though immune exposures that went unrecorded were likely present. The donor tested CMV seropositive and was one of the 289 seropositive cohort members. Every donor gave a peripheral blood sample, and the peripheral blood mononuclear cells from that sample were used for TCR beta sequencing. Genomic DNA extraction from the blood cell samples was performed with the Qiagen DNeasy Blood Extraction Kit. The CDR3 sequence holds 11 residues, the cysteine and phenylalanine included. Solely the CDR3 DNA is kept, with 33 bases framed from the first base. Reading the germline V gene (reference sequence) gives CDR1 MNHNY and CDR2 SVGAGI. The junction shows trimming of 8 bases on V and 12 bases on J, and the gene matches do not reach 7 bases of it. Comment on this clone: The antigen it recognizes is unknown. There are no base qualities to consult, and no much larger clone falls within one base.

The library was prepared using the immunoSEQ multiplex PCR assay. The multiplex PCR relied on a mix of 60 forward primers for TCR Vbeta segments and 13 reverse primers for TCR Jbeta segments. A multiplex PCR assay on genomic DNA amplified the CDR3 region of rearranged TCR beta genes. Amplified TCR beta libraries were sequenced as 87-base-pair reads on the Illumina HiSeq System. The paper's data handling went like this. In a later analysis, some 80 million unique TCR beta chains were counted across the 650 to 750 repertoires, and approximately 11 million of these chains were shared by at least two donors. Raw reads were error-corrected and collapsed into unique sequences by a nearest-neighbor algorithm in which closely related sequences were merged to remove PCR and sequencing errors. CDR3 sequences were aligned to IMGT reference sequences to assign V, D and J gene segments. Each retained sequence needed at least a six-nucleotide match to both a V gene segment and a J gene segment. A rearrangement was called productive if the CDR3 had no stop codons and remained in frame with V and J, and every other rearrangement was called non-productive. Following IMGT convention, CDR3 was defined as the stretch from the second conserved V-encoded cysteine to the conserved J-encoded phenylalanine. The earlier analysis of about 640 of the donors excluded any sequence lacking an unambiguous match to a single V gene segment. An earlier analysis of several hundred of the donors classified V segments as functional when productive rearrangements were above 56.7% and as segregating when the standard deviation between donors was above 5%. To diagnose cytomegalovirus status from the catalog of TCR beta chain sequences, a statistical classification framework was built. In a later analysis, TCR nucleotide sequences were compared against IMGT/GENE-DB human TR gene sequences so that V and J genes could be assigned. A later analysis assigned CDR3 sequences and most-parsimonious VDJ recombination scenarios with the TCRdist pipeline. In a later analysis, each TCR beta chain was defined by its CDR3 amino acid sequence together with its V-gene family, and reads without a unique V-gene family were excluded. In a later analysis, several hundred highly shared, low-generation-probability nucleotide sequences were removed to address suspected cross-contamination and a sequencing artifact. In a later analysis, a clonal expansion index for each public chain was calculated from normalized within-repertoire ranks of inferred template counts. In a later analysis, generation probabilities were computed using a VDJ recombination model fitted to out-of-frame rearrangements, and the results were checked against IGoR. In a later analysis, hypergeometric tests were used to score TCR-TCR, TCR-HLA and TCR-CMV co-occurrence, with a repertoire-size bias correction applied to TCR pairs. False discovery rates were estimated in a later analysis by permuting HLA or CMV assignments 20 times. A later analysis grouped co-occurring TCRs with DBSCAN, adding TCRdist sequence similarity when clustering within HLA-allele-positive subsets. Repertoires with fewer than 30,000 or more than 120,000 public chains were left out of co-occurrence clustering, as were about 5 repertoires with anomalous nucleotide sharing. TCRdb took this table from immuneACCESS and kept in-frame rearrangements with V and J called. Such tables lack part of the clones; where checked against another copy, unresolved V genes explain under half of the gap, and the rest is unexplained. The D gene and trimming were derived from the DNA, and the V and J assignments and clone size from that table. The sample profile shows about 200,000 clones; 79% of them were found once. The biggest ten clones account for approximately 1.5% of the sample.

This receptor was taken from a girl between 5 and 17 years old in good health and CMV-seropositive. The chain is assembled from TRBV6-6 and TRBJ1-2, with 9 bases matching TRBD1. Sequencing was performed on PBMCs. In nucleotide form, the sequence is TGTGCCAGCTCCCGGGACAGGGACCACACCTTC. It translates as CASSRDRDHTF.